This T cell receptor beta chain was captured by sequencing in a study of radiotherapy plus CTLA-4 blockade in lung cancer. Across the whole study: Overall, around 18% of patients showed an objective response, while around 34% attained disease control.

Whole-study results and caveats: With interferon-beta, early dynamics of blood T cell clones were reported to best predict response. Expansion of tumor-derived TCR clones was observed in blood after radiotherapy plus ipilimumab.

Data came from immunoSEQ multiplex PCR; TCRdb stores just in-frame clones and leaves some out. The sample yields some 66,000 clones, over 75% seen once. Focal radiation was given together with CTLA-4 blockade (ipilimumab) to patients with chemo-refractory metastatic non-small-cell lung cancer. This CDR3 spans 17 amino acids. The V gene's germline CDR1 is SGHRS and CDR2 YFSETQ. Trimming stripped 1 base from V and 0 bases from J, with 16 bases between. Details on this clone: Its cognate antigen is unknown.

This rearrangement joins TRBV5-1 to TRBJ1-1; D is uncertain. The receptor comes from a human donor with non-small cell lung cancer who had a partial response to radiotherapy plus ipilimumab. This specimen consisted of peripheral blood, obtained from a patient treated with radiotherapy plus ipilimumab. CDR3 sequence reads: CASSLTAGRVLNTEAFF. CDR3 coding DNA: TGCGCCAGCAGCTTGACAGCCGGAAGAGTTTTGAACACTGAAGCTTTCTTT.